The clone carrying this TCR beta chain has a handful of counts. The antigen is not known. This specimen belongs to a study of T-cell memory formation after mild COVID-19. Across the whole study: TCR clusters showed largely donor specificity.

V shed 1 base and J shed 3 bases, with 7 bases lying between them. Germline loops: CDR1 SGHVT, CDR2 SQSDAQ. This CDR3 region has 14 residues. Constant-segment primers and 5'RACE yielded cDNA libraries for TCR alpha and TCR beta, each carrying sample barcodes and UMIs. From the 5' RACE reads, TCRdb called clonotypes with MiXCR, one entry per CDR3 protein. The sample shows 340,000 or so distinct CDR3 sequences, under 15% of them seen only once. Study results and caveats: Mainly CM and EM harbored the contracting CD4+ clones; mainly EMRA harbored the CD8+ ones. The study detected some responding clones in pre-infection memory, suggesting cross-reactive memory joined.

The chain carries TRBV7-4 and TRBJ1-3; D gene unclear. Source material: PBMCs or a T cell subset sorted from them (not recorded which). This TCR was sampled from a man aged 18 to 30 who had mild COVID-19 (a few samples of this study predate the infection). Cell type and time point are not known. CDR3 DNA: TGTGCCAGCAGCTTAGACGGGTGTGGAAACACCATATATTTT. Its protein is CASSLDGCGNTIYF.